This is a list of T cell receptor beta chains from one sample in a study of Tregs in tolerant kidney transplant recipients. TCRdb keeps only in-frame clones here, not all; method: immunoSEQ multiplex PCR. The sample has about 110,000 clones, around 89% seen once. This specimen consisted of CD4+ T cells from blood, obtained before the transplant. Receptor source: a human donor who received a combined kidney and bone marrow transplant. Each CDR3 is given with its conserved first and last residue. Fields, in order: clone size, V gene, D gene, J gene, CDR3 protein, CDR3 DNA. A D gene is named only where the DNA matches it firmly. Only part of the rows carry a size: once, few, many, or a class if the clone is expanded.

>NA|TRBV4-2|NA|TRBJ2-7
CASSQGGGDSLSHEQYF
TGTGCCAGCAGCCAAGGAGGTGGGGACTCACTTTCCCACGAGCAGTACTTC
>few|TRBV6-1|NA|TRBJ1-1
CASRAGVKGTEAFF
TGTGCCAGCAGGGCAGGGGTAAAGGGGACTGAAGCTTTCTTT
>once|TRBV6-6|TRBD2|TRBJ2-5
CASSRRLAGETQYF
TGTGCCAGCAGCCGAAGACTAGCGGGAGAGACCCAGTACTTC
>NA|TRBV5-4|NA|TRBJ1-1
CASSFPPGHFLYTEAFF
TGTGCCAGCAGCTTCCCCCCGGGACACTTTTTGTACACTGAAGCTTTCTTT
>NA|TRBV29-1|TRBD1|TRBJ1-2
CSVGDREDGGYTF
TGCAGCGTCGGGGACAGGGAGGACGGTGGCTACACCTTC
>NA|TRBV10-1|TRBD1|TRBJ1-3
CASSAGQGSGNTIYF
TGCGCCAGCAGCGCGGGACAGGGCTCTGGAAACACCATATATTTT
>NA|TRBV4-3|TRBD2|TRBJ2-5
CASSQDLGTSGRGETQYF
TGCGCCAGCAGCCAAGATCTCGGGACTAGCGGGAGGGGAGAGACCCAGTACTTC
>NA|TRBV7-8|NA|TRBJ1-2
CASSSVGIYGGGGYTF
TGTGCCAGCAGCTCCGTTGGGATATACGGGGGGGGAGGCTACACCTTC
>NA|TRBV6-6|NA|TRBJ1-2
CASGGGSGYTF
TGTGCCTCCGGGGGGGGCTCTGGCTACACCTTC
>NA|TRBV28|TRBD2|TRBJ2-1
CAITPPGASGNEQFF
TGTGCCATTACGCCCCCCGGGGCTAGCGGCAATGAGCAGTTCTTC
>once|TRBV15|TRBD2|TRBJ2-3
CATSRDGRGATDTQYF
TGTGCCACCAGCAGAGATGGGAGGGGTGCCACAGATACGCAGTATTTT
>NA|TRBV6-4|NA|TRBJ2-1
CASSENKWSNEQFF
TGTGCCAGCAGCGAGAATAAGTGGAGTAATGAGCAGTTCTTC
>NA|TRBV5-1|NA|TRBJ2-3
CASSLEMGSTTDTQYF
TGCGCCAGCAGCTTGGAAATGGGCAGTACCACAGATACGCAGTATTTT
>NA|TRBV5-4|TRBD1|TRBJ1-4
CASSARTGAYEKLFF
TGTGCCAGCAGCGCCCGGACAGGGGCCTATGAAAAACTGTTTTTT
>NA|TRBV27|NA|TRBJ1-5
CASSWRGDQPQHF
TGTGCCAGCAGTTGGCGGGGGGATCAGCCCCAGCATTTT
>NA|TRBV5-4|TRBD1|TRBJ2-3
CASSGAGDRDWTDTQYF
TGTGCCAGCAGCGGGGCCGGGGACAGGGATTGGACAGATACGCAGTATTTT
>NA|TRBV9|TRBD2|TRBJ2-3
CASSVGLAGSDTQYF
TGTGCCAGCAGCGTAGGGCTAGCGGGATCAGATACGCAGTATTTT
>once|TRBV7-9|NA|TRBJ1-6
CASSRLNSYNSPLHF
TGTGCCAGCAGCCGACTAAACTCCTATAATTCACCCCTCCACTTT
>NA|TRBV19|NA|TRBJ2-1
CASSIVPPSSEQFF
TGTGCCAGTAGTATAGTACCCCCCTCGAGTGAGCAGTTCTTC
>NA|TRBV7-8|TRBD2|TRBJ2-7
CASSFGRGTAVREQYF
TGTGCCAGCAGCTTCGGGAGGGGGACGGCTGTACGAGAGCAGTACTTC
>once|TRBV29-1|NA|TRBJ2-3
CSVYRAAGADTQYF
TGCAGCGTTTACAGGGCAGCAGGTGCAGATACGCAGTATTTT
>few|TRBV19|NA|TRBJ1-6
CASSTTQLRSPLHF
TGTGCCAGTAGTACAACGCAGTTGAGGTCACCCCTCCACTTT
>NA|TRBV30|TRBD2|TRBJ2-7
CAWRMGLAVGEQYF
TGTGCCTGGAGGATGGGACTAGCCGTGGGAGAGCAGTACTTC
>NA|TRBV30|NA|TRBJ1-5
CAWSSLGRGNQPQHF
TGTGCCTGGAGTAGTCTGGGGAGGGGCAATCAGCCCCAGCATTTT
>once|TRBV10-3|TRBD2|TRBJ2-3
CAISSGGPSSTDTQYF
TGTGCCATCAGCAGCGGGGGGCCATCTAGCACAGATACGCAGTATTTT
>once|TRBV5-6|NA|TRBJ2-3
CASSSRDTQYF
TGTGCCAGCAGCTCGAGGGATACGCAGTATTTT
>NA|TRBV5-1|NA|TRBJ1-3
CASSLGTTGNTIYF
TGCGCCAGCAGCTTAGGGACTACTGGAAACACCATATATTTT